This entry is about one T cell receptor (beta chain). The antigen is not known. These data belong to a study of T cell responses to AZD1222 COVID-19 vaccine. The CDR3 is 19 residues long. With 2 bases clipped from V and 4 bases from J, the junction kept 11 bases outside the gene matches. Germline CDR1 reads SGHTA; CDR2 reads FQGTGA. General study points: Across spike, vaccine-associated CD4 TCRs were found, dominant at 160-218 and 743-854.

Assay: immunoSEQ multiplex PCR; the TCRdb copy retains only in-frame clones and omits some. Here the sample spans 110,000 to 150,000 clones, approximately 86% being singletons. This TCR came from an adult in good health. The chain carries TRBV7-3 and TRBJ2-2, with 12 bases aligning to TRBD2. The source material was peripheral blood, sampled on day 0 of AZD1222 vaccination. CDR3 sequence (DNA): TGTGCCAGCAGCTTAGTCCCTAGCGGGAGGGCCAGTGGCACCGGGGAGCTGTTTTTT. This codes for CASSLVPSGRASGTGELFF. Full variable domain (outside the CDR3, taken from reference TRBV7-3 and TRBJ2-2): GAGVSQTPSNKVTEKGKYVELRCDPISGHTALYWYRQSLGQGPEFLIYFQGTGAADDSGLPNDRFFAVRPEGSVSTLKIQRTERGDSAVYLCASSLVPSGRASGTGELFFGEGSRLTVL.